This TCR beta chain was observed in a study of breast tumors, draining lymph nodes, adjacent tissues. Whole-study results and caveats: The data were judged consistent with most tumor T cells coming from lymph node and expanding in tumor. Tumor repertoires ranked between lymph nodes and nontumor tissue in diversity, with V and J gene preferences. Tumor and nontumor repertoires were significantly more similar in luminal-like than in basal-like breast cancer. Data only fit, rather than demonstrated, lymph node origin of most tumor T cells.

Breast cancer patients provided tissue from their axillary draining lymph nodes. TCRdb recomputed calls from the multiplex PCR reads with MiXCR, one row per CDR3 protein. The data contain 85,000 to 130,000 distinct CDR3 sequences, more than 25% of them singletons. Of note for this clonotype: Its specificity is unknown. The junction departs from germline at one end; a sequencing error may be responsible.

This receptor was obtained from a female donor with breast cancer. Some clones in this sample may be carry-over from other donors' samples. Material: axillary lymph node tissue.

The CDR3, as DNA: TGTGCCACCAGCCCCCTAGGGCAGGACTCCTACGAGCAGTACTTC. This gives the protein CATSPLGQDSYEQYF. The chain employs TRBV5-6 and TRBJ2-7, with D hard to call. Germline-derived CDR1 and CDR2 are SGHDT and YYEEEE. The CDR3 has 15 residues. Filled out from reference TRBV5-6 and TRBJ2-7, the complete variable domain reads DAGVTQSPTHLIKTRGQQVTLRCSPKSGHDTVSWYQQALGQGPQFIFQYYEEEERQRGNFPDRFSGHQFPNYSSELNVNALLLGDSALYLCATSPLGQDSYEQYFGPGTRLTVT.